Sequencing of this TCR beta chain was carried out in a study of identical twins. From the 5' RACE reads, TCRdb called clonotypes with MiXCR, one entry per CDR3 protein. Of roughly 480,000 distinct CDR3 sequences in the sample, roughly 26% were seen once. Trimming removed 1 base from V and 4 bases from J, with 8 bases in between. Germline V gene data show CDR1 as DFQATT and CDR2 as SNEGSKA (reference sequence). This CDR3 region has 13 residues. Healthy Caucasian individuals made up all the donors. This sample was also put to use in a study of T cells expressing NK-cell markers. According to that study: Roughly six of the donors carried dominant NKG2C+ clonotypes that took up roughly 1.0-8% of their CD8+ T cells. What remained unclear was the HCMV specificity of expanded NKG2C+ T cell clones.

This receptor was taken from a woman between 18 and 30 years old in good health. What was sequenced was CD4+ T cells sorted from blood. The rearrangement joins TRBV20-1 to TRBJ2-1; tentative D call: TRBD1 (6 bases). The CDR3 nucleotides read TGCAGTGCTAGAGGGACAGCATACAATGAGCAGTTCTTC. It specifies CSARGTAYNEQFF.